Listed here are 11 T cell receptor beta chains from one sample, sequenced in a study of chemoradiotherapy in HPV16-positive cancers. Profiling relied on immunoSEQ multiplex PCR, and the TCRdb table lists in-frame clones only, not all of them. Of roughly 7,400 clones listed, around 67% are singletons. Sequenced here: tumor tissue, sampled from a patient who underwent chemoradiotherapy. The receptors were gathered from a human donor with HPV-associated anogenital cancer.

The chain is built from TRBV20-1 and TRBJ2-5; possibly TRBD1 for D (6 bases). Germline CDR1 reads DFQATT; CDR2 reads SNEGSKA (reference sequence). V was cut by 5 bases and J by 5 bases, with 9 bases left in between. This CDR3 has 11 amino acids. CDR3: CSADRRETQYF. The CDR3 DNA reads as TGCAGTGCTGACAGGAGGGAGACCCAGTACTTC.

The chain employs TRBV10-1 and TRBJ1-3, with a possible D match to TRBD1 (6 bases). The germline CDR1 and CDR2 sequences are WNHNN and SYGVQD (reference sequence). Between the trimmed V and J ends, which lost 10 bases and 2 bases, there was a span of 12 bases. The CDR3 loop spans 13 amino acids. DNA for the CDR3: TGCGCCACCTCTCGGGACACTGGAAACACCATATATTTT. Translating it yields CATSRDTGNTIYF.

The chain uses TRBV5-1 and TRBJ2-3; maybe TRBD1 (6 bases). Germline assignment: CDR1 SGHRS and CDR2 YFSETQ. The CDR3 spans 14 residues. The V and J ends lost 7 bases and 4 bases respectively, with 16 bases between them. CDR3 nucleotides: TGCGCCAGCGGACCAGCGAGGACAGCAGATACGCAGTATTTT. This codes for CASGPARTADTQYF.

The V gene is TRBV30, the J gene TRBJ1-4; 7 positions agree with TRBD1. Germline-derived CDR1 and CDR2 are GTSNPN and SVGIG (reference sequence). This CDR3 comprises 15 residues. With V trimmed by 2 bases and J by 5 bases, 8 bases remained unmatched. The CDR3: CAWSKRGTANEKLFF. The CDR3 nucleotides are TGTGCCTGGAGTAAAAGGGGGACAGCGAATGAAAAACTGTTTTTT. Variable domain in full (rest from reference TRBV30 and TRBJ1-4): SQTIHQWPATLVQPVGSPLSLECTVEGTSNPNLYWYRQAAGRGLQLLFYSVGIGQISSEVPQNLSASRPQDRQFILSSKKLLLSDSGFYLCAWSKRGTANEKLFFGSGTQLSVL.

The chain recombines TRBV6-6 with TRBJ2-7; D remains ambiguous. The CDR3 consists of 14 residues. The germline V gene encodes CDR1 MNHNY and CDR2 SVGAGI (reference sequence). Trimming shortened V by 2 bases and J by 0 bases, and 8 bases separated the two germline ends. The CDR3 here is CASSYGVDSYEQYF. The DNA of the CDR3 is TGTGCCAGCAGTTACGGGGTCGACTCCTACGAGCAGTACTTC.

This sequence joins TRBV11-1 and TRBJ2-2; D is ambiguous. The CDR3 has 14 amino acids. V was cut by 5 bases and J by 5 bases, with 12 bases left in between. Per the germline V gene, CDR1 is SGHAT and CDR2 is FQDESV (reference sequence). The CDR3 spells CASSLSEGTGELFF. In DNA, the CDR3 is TGTGCCAGCAGCCTAAGCGAAGGGACCGGGGAGCTGTTTTTT.

This chain connects TRBV25-1 to TRBJ1-6; TRBD1 is a possible D gene (6 bases). The germline V gene encodes CDR1 MGHDK and CDR2 SYGVNS. Trimming removed 5 bases from V and 7 bases from J, with 12 bases in between. This CDR3 contains 14 residues. CDR3 region: CASSSGQLNSPLHF. The CDR3 coding sequence is TGTGCCAGCAGTTCGGGACAACTAAATTCACCCCTCCACTTT. The whole variable domain, filled in from reference TRBV25-1 and TRBJ1-6, reads EADIYQTPRYLVIGTGKKITLECSQTMGHDKMYWYQQDPGMELHLIHYSYGVNSTEKGDLSSESTVSRIRTEHFPLTLESARPSHTSQYLCASSSGQLNSPLHFGNGTRLTVT.

This clone was observed a few times. The rearrangement joins TRBV10-3 to TRBJ1-4; D is unclear. The CDR3 runs to 15 residues. Germline values: CDR1 ENHRY, CDR2 SYGVKD. Between the trimmed V and J ends, which lost 0 bases and 0 bases, there was a span of 5 bases. CDR3 nucleotide sequence: TGTGCCATCAGTGAGTCCCAGGCAACTAATGAAAAACTGTTTTTT. Its protein product is CAISESQATNEKLFF.

The chain employs TRBV5-1 and TRBJ1-1, with D possibly being TRBD1 (5 bases). Trimming removed 0 bases from V and 10 bases from J, with 13 bases in between. The CDR3 sequence is 13 residues long. Germline V gene data show CDR1 as SGHRS and CDR2 as YFSETQ. The CDR3 is CASSLGGARGAFF. CDR3 DNA sequence: TGCGCCAGCAGCTTGGGAGGGGCCCGGGGAGCTTTCTTT.

This clone has only a few counts. The genes are TRBV4-2 and TRBJ2-1; tentative D call: TRBD2 (6 bases). The CDR3 spans 18 residues. The V gene's germline CDR1 is LGHNA and CDR2 YNFKEQ. Trimming stripped 1 base from V and 8 bases from J, with 24 bases between. CDR3 residues: CASSQGPPGVAKGDEQFF. CDR3 nucleotides: TGTGCCAGCAGCCAAGGCCCCCCGGGGGTAGCGAAAGGGGATGAGCAGTTCTTC.

The chain uses TRBV7-9 and TRBJ2-3; weak D call: TRBD1 (5 bases). The CDR3 is 12 amino acids. CDR1 is SEHNR and CDR2 is FQNEAQ in the germline V gene (reference sequence). V was shortened by 5 bases and J by 6 bases, with 9 bases between the two germline ends. The CDR3 is CASSPQGDTQYF. CDR3 bases: TGTGCCAGCAGCCCTCAGGGCGATACGCAGTATTTT.